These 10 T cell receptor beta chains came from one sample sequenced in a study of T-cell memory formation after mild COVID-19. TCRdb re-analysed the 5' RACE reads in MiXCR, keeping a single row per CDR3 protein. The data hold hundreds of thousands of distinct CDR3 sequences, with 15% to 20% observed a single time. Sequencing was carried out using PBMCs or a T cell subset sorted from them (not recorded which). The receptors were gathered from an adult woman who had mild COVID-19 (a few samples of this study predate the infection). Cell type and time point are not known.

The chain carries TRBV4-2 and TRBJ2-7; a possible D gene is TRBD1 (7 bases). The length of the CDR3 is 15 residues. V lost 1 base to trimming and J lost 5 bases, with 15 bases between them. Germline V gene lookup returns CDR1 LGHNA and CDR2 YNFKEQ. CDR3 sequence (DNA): TGTGCCAGCAGCCAAGCTCTCAGGGGGGACCACGAGCAGTACTTC. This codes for CASSQALRGDHEQYF.

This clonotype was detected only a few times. The CDR3 reads CSARSGEREGSGTEAFF. The DNA of the CDR3 is TGCAGTGCTAGGAGTGGGGAACGGGAAGGGAGCGGCACTGAAGCTTTCTTT. The chain has TRBV20-1 and TRBJ1-1; no reliable D call. The length of the CDR3 is 17 residues. The V gene lost 3 bases and the J gene lost 4 bases, with 24 bases spanning the gap. Germline V CDR1 and CDR2: DFQATT, SNEGSKA (reference sequence).

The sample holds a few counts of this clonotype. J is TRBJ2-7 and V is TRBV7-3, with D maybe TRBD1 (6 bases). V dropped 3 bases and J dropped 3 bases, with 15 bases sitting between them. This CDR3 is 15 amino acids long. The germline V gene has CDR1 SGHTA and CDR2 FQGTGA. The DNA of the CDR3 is TGTGCCAGCAGCTTCATTGCAGGGGCCAACTACGAGCAGTACTTC. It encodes CASSFIAGANYEQYF.

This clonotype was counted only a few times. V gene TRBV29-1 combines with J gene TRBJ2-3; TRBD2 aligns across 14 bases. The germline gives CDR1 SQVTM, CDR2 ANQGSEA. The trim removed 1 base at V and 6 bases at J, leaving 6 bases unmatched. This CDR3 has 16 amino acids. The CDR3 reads CSVEGGLAGAPDTQYF. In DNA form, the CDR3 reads TGCAGCGTTGAAGGGGGACTAGCGGGAGCACCGGATACGCAGTATTTT.

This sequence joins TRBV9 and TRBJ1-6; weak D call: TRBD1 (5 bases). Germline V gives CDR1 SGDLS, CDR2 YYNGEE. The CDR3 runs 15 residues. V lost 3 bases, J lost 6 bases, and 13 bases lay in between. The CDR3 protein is CASSAGSGTNSPLHF. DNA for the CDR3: TGTGCCAGCAGCGCAGGGTCAGGGACTAATTCACCCCTCCACTTT.

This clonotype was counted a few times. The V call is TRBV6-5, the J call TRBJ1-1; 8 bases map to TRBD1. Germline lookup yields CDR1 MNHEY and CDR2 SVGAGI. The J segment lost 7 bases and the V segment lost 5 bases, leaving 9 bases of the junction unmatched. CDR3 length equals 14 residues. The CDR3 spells CASSLDRVSDEAFF. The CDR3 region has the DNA TGTGCCAGCAGTCTGGACAGGGTGTCCGATGAAGCTTTCTTT.

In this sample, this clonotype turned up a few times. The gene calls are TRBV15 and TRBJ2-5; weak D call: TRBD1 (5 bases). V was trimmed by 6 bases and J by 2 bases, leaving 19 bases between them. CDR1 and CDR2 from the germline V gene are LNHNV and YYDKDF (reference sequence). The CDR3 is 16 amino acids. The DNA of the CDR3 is TGTGCCACCAGTCCAGGGCCCCAACAGATACAAGAGACCCAGTACTTC. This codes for CATSPGPQQIQETQYF.

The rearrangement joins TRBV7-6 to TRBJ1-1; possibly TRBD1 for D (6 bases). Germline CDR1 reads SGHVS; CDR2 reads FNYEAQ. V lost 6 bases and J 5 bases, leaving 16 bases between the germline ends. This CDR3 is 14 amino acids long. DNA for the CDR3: TGTGCCAGCAGATCGGGGGGCCAGGGTACTGAAGCTTTCTTT. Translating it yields CASRSGGQGTEAFF.

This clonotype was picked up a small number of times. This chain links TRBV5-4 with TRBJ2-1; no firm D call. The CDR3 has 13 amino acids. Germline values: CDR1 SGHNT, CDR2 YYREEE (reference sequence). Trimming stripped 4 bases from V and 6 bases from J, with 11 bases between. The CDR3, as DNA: TGTGCCAGCAGCGACTGGACGGCCAATGAGCAGTTCTTC. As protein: CASSDWTANEQFF.

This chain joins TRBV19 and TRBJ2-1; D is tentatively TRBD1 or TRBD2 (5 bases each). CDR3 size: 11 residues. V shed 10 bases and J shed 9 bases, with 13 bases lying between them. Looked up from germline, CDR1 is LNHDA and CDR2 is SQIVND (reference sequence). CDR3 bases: TGTGCCACCAGTGGGGGTAGTGAGCAGTTCTTC. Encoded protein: CATSGGSEQFF.